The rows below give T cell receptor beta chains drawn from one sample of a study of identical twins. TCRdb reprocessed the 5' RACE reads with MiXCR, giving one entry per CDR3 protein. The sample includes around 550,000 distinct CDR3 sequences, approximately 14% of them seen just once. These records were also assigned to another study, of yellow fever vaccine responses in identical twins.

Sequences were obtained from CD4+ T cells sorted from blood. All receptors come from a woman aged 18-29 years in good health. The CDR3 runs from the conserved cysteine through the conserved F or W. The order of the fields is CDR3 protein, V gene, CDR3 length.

CASSLAEGAYEQYF | TRBV5-1 | 14
CAISLDTEAFF | TRBV10-3 | 11
CASSLHRLAANNEQFF | TRBV5-1 | 16
CSAIPGLTFGYTF | TRBV20-1 | 13
CALSLALTQWGGADTQYF | TRBV12-3/TRBV12-4 | 18
CASSPGSGVHQETQYF | TRBV28 | 16
CASATSWAGELFF | TRBV27 | 13
CASSWFVGELFF | TRBV5-5 | 12
CASSFGAAVATNEKLFF | TRBV12-3/TRBV12-4 | 17
CSARGQATNEKLFF | TRBV20-1 | 14
CSALSGQSTDTQYF | TRBV20-1 | 14
CASSLVAQDTQYF | TRBV5-6 | 13
CASSTGQRQGNYGYTF | TRBV5-1 | 16
CASSPTQEVGNEQFF | TRBV7-9 | 15
CASRGLAGGDTQYF | TRBV28 | 14
CASSLMIGGTDTQYF | TRBV5-1 | 15
CSARDSGKHTVTQYF | TRBV20-1 | 15
CASSYGQYGNTEAFF | TRBV6-5 | 15
CASSQSGTVNGYTF | TRBV3-1 | 14
CASSSWGIWERHEQYF | TRBV5-6 | 16
CASSLAGLTRTDTQYF | TRBV11-1 | 16
CASSFGDRRNEKLFF | TRBV5-5 | 15
CATSDFYSRNEQFF | TRBV24-1 | 14
CASSFLTGRSYEQYF | TRBV27 | 15
CSAPQLGTEAFF | TRBV20-1 | 12
CASSLRRENYPTDTQYF | TRBV5-1 | 17
CASLEQANEQFF | TRBV7-9 | 12
CASSLQGNSNSPLHF | TRBV27 | 15
CASSFLRNYEQYF | TRBV12-3/TRBV12-4 | 13
CASNMGRGYEQYF | TRBV7-2 | 13
CASSLNPPRDTQYF | TRBV12-3/TRBV12-4 | 14
CASSLPRSHIDEQFF | TRBV25-1 | 15
CASSQSAATTGELFF | TRBV4-1 | 15
CASSLVSSSYNEQFF | TRBV5-1 | 15
CASSKEYNEQYF | TRBV6-1 | 12
CASSSRETTGTGELFF | TRBV5-1 | 16
CSATTLAGGASTDTQYF | TRBV20-1 | 17
CASSLPPIANTGELFF | TRBV5-1 | 16
CATSVSEGGELFF | TRBV24-1 | 13
CASSLSLQDYGYTF | TRBV5-6 | 14
CASSQGGPLTHEKLFF | TRBV4-2 | 16
CSAQGPNTEAFF | TRBV29-1 | 12
CASSSRGTGDEQFF | TRBV27 | 14
CSARVAGGGEQFF | TRBV20-1 | 13